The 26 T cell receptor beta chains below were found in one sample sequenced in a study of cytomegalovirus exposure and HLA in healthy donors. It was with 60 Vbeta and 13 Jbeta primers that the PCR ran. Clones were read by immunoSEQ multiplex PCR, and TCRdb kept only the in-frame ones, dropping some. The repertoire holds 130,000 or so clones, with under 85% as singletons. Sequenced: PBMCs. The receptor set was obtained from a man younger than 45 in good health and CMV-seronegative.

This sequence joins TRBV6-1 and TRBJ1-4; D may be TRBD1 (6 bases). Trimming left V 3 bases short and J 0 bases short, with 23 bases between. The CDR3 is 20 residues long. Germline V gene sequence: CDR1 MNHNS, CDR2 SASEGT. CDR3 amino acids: CASSEWDSSTGITTNEKLFF. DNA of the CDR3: TGTGCCAGCAGTGAGTGGGATTCTTCAACAGGGATAACAACTAATGAAAAACTGTTTTTT.

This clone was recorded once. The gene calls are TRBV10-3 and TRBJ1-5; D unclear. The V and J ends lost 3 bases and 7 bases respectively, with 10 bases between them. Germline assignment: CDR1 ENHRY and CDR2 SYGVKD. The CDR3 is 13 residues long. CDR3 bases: TGTGCCATCAGTGAACGGAGTGGCCAGCCCCAGCATTTT. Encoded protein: CAISERSGQPQHF.

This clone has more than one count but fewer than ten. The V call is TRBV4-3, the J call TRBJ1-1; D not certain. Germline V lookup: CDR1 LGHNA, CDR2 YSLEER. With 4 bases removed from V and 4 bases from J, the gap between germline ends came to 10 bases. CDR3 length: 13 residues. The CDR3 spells CASSPLRGTEAFF. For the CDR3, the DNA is TGCGCCAGCAGCCCACTTCGGGGCACTGAAGCTTTCTTT.

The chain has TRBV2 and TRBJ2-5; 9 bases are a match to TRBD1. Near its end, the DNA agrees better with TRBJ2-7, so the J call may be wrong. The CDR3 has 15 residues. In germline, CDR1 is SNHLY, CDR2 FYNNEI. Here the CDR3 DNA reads TGTGCCAGCAGAGGGGGACAGGGATATACCTACGAGCAGTACTTC. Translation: CASRGGQGYTYEQYF.

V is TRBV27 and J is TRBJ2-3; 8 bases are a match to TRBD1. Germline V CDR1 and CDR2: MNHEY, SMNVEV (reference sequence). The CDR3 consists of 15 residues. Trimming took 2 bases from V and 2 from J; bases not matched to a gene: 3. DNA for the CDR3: TGTGCCAGCAGTTTACCGGGACAGGCCACAGATACGCAGTATTTT. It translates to CASSLPGQATDTQYF.

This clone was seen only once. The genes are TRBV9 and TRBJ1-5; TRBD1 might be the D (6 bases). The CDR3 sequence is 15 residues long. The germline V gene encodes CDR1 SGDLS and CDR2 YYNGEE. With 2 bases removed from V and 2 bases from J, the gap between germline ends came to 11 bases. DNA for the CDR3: TGTGCCAGCAGCGTTGGGGGCGCGGGCAATCAGCCCCAGCATTTT. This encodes CASSVGGAGNQPQHF.

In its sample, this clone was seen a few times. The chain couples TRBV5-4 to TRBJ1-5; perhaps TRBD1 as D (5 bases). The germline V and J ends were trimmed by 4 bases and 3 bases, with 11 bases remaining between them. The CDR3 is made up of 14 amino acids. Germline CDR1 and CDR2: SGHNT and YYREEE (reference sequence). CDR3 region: CASSAGGFNQPQHF. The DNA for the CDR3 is TGTGCCAGCAGCGCGGGGGGTTTCAATCAGCCCCAGCATTTT.

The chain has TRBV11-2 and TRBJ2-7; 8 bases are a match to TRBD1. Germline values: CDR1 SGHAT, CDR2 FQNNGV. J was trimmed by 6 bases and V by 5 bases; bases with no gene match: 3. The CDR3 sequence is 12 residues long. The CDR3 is CASSQTGAEQYF. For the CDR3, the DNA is TGTGCCAGCAGCCAGACAGGGGCCGAGCAGTACTTC.

CDR3 DNA: TGTGCCAGCAGCACGACAGGGCCGAAGAACACTGAAGCTTTCTTT. Translation gives CASSTTGPKNTEAFF. The V gene is TRBV27, the J gene TRBJ1-1; 7 bases match TRBD1. V lost 6 bases and J lost 1; bases outside the gene matches: 8. This CDR3 is built from 15 residues. The V gene's germline CDR1 is MNHEY and CDR2 SMNVEV (reference sequence).

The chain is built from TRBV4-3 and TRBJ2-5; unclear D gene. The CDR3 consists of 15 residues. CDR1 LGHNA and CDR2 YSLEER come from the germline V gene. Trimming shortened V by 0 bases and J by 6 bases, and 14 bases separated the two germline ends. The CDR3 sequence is CASSQERTGLQTQYF. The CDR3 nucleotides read TGCGCCAGCAGCCAAGAACGAACTGGTCTGCAGACCCAGTACTTC.

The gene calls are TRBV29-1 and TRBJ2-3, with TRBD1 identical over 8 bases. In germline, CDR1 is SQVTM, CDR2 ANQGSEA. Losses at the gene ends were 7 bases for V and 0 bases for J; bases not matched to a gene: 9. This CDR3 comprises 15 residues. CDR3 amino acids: CSAPPTGVSTDTQYF. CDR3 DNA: TGCAGCGCTCCGCCGACAGGGGTGAGCACAGATACGCAGTATTTT.

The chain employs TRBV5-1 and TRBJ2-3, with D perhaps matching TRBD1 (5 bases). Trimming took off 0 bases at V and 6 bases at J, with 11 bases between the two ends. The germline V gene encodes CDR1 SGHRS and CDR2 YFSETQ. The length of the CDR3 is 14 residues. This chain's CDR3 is CASSLARVRDTQYF. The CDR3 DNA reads TGCGCCAGCAGCTTGGCCAGGGTGAGGGATACGCAGTATTTT.

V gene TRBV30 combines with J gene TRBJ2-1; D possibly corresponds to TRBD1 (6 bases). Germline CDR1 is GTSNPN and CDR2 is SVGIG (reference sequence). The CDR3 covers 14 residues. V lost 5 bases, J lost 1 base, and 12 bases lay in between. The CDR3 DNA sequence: TGTGCCTGGGTGGGACACCTTTCCTACAATGAGCAGTTCTTC. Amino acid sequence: CAWVGHLSYNEQFF.

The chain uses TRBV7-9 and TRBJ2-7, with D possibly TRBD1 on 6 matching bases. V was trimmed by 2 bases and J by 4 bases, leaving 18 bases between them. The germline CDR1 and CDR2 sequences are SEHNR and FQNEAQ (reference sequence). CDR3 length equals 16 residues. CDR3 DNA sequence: TGTGCCAGCAGCTTATTCCTTTCACAGGGTCGTTACGAGCAGTACTTC. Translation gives CASSLFLSQGRYEQYF.

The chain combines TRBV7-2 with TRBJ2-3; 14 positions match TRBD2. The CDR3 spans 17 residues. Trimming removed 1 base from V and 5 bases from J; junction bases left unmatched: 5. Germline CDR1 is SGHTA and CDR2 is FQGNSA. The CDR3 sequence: CASSLGVTSGGEDTQYF. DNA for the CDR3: TGTGCCAGCAGCTTAGGGGTGACTAGCGGGGGGGAAGATACGCAGTATTTT. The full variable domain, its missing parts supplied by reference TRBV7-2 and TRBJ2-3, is GAGVSQSPSNKVTEKGKDVELRCDPISGHTALYWYRQSLGQGLEFLIYFQGNSAPDKSGLPSDRFSAERTGGSVSTLTIQRTQQEDSAVYLCASSLGVTSGGEDTQYFGPGTRLTVL.

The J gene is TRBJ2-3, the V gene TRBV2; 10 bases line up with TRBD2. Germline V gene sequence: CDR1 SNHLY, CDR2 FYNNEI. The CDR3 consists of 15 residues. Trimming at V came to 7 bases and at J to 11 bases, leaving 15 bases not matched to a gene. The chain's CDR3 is CASTQSGGAIPRQYF. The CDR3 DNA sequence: TGTGCCAGCACCCAAAGCGGGGGGGCCATTCCAAGGCAGTATTTT.

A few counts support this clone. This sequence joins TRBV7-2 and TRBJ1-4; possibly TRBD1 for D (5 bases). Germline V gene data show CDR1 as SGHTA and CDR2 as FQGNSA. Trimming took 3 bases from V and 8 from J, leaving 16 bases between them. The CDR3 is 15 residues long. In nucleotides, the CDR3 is TGTGCCAGCAGCTTCCTCGGCCAGGGCTCCGAAAAACTGTTTTTT. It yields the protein CASSFLGQGSEKLFF. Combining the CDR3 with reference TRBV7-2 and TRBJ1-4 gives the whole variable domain GAGVSQSPSNKVTEKGKDVELRCDPISGHTALYWYRQSLGQGLEFLIYFQGNSAPDKSGLPSDRFSAERTGGSVSTLTIQRTQQEDSAVYLCASSFLGQGSEKLFFGSGTQLSVL.

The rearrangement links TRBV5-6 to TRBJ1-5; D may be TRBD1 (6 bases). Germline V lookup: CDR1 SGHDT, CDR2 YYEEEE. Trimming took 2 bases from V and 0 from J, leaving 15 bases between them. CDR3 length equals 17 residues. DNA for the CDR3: TGTGCCAGCAGCTTCTACCGGGGGGGCCATAGCAATCAGCCCCAGCATTTT. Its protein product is CASSFYRGGHSNQPQHF. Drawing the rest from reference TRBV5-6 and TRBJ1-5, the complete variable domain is DAGVTQSPTHLIKTRGQQVTLRCSPKSGHDTVSWYQQALGQGPQFIFQYYEEEERQRGNFPDRFSGHQFPNYSSELNVNALLLGDSALYLCASSFYRGGHSNQPQHFGDGTRLSIL.

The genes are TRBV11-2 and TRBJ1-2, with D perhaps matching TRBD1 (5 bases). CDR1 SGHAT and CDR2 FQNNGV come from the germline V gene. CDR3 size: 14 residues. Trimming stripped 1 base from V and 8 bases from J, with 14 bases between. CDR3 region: CASSLVGGESGYTF. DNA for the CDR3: TGTGCCAGCAGCTTAGTCGGAGGGGAGTCGGGCTACACCTTC.

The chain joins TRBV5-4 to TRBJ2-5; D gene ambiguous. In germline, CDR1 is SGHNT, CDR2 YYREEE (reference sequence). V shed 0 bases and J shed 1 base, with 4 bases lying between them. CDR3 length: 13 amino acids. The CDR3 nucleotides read TGTGCCAGCAGCTTGGGGCTCCAAGAGACCCAGTACTTC. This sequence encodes CASSLGLQETQYF.

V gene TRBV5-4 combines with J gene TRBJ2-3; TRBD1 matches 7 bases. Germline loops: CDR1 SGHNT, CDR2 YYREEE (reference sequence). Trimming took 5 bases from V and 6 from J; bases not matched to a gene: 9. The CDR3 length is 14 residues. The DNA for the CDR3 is TGTGCCAGCAGGAAGGGACAGATGGACGATACGCAGTATTTT. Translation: CASRKGQMDDTQYF.

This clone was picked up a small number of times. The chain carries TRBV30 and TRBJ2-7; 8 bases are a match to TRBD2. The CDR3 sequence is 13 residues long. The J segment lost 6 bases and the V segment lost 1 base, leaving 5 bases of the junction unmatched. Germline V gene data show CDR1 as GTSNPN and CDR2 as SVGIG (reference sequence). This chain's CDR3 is CAWSGAGVSEQYF. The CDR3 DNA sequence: TGTGCCTGGAGTGGAGCGGGAGTTAGCGAGCAGTACTTC.

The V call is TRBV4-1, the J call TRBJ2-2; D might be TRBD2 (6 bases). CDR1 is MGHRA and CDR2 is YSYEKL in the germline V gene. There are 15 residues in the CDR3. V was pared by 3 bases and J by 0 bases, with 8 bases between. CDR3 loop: CASSHRTTNTGELFF. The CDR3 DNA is TGCGCCAGCAGCCACAGGACTACGAACACCGGGGAGCTGTTTTTT.

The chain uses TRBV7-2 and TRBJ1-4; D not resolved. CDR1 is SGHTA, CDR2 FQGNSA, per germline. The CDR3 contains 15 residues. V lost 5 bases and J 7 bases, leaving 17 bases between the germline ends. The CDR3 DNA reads TGTGCCAGCAGCCTAAGGTTGGGAGGAAGTGAAAAACTGTTTTTT. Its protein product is CASSLRLGGSEKLFF.

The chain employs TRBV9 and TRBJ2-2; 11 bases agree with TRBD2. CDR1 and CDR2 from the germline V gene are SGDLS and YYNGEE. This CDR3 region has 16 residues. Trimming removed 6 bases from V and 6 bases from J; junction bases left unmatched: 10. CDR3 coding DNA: TGTGCCAGCACCCTTAGCGGGGGGGCCGGCGCCGGGGAGCTGTTTTTT. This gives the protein CASTLSGGAGAGELFF.

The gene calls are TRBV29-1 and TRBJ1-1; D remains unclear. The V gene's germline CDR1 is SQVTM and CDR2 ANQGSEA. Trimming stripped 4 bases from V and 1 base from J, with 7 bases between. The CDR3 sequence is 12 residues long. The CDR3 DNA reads TGCAGCGTTGTCCAGAAGAACACTGAAGCTTTCTTT. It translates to CSVVQKNTEAFF.